Reported below is one TCR beta chain. Data came from immunoSEQ multiplex PCR; TCRdb stores just in-frame clones and leaves some out. The sample has fewer than 200,000 clones; around 90% are singletons. This entry comes from a study of control samples from healthy donors and cancer patients. Germline CDR1 reads ENHRY; CDR2 reads SYGVKD. Trimming at V came to 0 bases and at J to 4 bases, leaving 9 bases not matched to a gene. The CDR3 contains 17 residues. The clonotype comes from a woman aged 45-65 years in good health. The V call is TRBV10-3, the J call TRBJ1-2; TRBD1 matches 9 bases. Sample: blood. CDR3 in DNA: TGTGCCATCAGTGAGTCGGCTACTGGGACAGGGCCCTATGGCTACACCTTC. Its protein is CAISESATGTGPYGYTF.